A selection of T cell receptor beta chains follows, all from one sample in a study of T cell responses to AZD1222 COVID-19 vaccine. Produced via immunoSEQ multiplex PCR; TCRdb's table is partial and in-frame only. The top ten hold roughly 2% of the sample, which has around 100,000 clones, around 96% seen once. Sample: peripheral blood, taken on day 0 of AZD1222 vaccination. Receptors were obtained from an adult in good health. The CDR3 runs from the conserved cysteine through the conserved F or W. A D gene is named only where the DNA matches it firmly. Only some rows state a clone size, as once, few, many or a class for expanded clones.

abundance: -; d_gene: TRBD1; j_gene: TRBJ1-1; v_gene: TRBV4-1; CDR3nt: TGCGCCAGCAGGTCAAACAGGGGGACTGAAGCTTTCTTT; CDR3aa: CASRSNRGTEAFF
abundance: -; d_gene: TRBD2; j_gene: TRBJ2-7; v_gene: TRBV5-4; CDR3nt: TGTGCCAGCAGCCCGGGACTAGTAACGTGGGAGCAGTACTTC; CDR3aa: CASSPGLVTWEQYF
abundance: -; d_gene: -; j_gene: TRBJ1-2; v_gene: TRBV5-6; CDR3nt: TGTGCCAGCAGATCTGGGGAGATATCCCGAGCTAACTATGGCTACACCTTC; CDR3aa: CASRSGEISRANYGYTF
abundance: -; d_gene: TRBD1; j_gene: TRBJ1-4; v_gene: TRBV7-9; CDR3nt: TGTGCCAGCAGCTTAGGTGACAGGGGGACTAATGAAAAACTGTTTTTT; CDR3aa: CASSLGDRGTNEKLFF
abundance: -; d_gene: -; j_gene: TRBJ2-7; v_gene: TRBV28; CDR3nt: TGTGCCAGCAGTTCCAAACCTCACAGCGCCTACGAGCAGTACTTC; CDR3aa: CASSSKPHSAYEQYF
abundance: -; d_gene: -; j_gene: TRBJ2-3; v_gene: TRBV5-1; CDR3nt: TGCGCCAGCAGCTTGGAGGGCAGGCGGAGCACAGATACGCAGTATTTT; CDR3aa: CASSLEGRRSTDTQYF
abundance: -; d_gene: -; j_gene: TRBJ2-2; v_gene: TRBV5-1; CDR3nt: TGCGCCAGCAGCTTGGTCCGGGACCCTAACACCGGGGAGCTGTTTTTT; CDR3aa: CASSLVRDPNTGELFF
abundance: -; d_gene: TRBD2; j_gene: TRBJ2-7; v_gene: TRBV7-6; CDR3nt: TGTGCCAGCAGCTCCTTTTCTAGCGGGGGGAACGAGCAGTACTTC; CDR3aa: CASSSFSSGGNEQYF
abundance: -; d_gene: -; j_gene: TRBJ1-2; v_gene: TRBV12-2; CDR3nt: TGTGCAAGTCGCCTATGCGGGGCCCATCCTCACATCTATGGCTACACCTTC; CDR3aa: CASRLCGAHPHIYGYTF
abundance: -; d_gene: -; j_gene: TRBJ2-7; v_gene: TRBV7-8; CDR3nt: TGTGCCAGCAGCGGTAACAGGGCCCCCTACGAGCAGTACTTC; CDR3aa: CASSGNRAPYEQYF
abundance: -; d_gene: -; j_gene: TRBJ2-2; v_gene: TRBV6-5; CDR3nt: TGTGCCAGCAAGTCGGGACAGAACACCGGGGAGCTGTTTTTT; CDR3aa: CASKSGQNTGELFF
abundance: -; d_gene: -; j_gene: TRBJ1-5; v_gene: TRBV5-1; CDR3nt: TGCGCCAGCAGCTTGGGTCAGGGAGGCAATCAGCCCCAGCATTTT; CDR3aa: CASSLGQGGNQPQHF
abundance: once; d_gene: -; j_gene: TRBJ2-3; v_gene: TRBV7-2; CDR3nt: TGTGCCAGCAGCTCCTTTAGAGGGGTAGCAGATACGCAGTATTTT; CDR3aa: CASSSFRGVADTQYF
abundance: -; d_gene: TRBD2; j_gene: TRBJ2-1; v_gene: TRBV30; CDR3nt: TGTGCCTGGGTAAGCGGACTAGCAAAGACCTACAATGAGCAGTTCTTC; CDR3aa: CAWVSGLAKTYNEQFF
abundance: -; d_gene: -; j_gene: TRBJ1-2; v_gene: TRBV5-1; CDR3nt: TGCGCCAGCAGCTTGGTCGGCAGGGGAGCTAACTATGGCTACACCTTC; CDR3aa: CASSLVGRGANYGYTF
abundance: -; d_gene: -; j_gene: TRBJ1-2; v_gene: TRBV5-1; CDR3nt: TGCGCCAGCAGCTTGGCATGGGGGGTTGATGGCTACACCTTC; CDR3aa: CASSLAWGVDGYTF
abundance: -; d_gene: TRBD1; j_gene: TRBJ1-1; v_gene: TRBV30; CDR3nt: TGTGCCTGGACTGGGGACAGGAACACTGAAGCTTTCTTT; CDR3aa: CAWTGDRNTEAFF
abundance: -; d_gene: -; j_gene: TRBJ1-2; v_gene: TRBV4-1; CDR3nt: TGCGCCAGCAGCCAGCCGCGCTCTCCAAAGCGGGGCTACACCTTC; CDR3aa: CASSQPRSPKRGYTF
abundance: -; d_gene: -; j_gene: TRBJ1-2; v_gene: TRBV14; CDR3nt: TGTGCCAGCAGCCAGACAGCTAACTATGGCTACACCTTC; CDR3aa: CASSQTANYGYTF
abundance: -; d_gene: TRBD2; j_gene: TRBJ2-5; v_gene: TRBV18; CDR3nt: TGTGCCAGCTCACTACTAGCGGGAGAGACCCAGTACTTC; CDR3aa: CASSLLAGETQYF
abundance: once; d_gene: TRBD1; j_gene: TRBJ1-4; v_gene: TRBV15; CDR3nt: TGTGCCACCAGCAGCTACAGGGGAGGCGAAAAACTGTTTTTT; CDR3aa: CATSSYRGGEKLFF
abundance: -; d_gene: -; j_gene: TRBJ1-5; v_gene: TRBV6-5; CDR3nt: TGTGCCAGCAGTCAGTCTCAGGGACAGCCCCAGCATTTT; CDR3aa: CASSQSQGQPQHF
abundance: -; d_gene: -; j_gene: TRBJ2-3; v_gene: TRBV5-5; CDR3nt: TGTGCCAGCAGCTTGCTATTCTTGGGCACAGATACGCAGTATTTT; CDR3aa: CASSLLFLGTDTQYF
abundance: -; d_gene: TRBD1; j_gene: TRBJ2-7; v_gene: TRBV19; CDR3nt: TGTGCCAGTAGTATCAGAGCGGGGGACAGGGGGACCTACGAGCAGTACTTC; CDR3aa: CASSIRAGDRGTYEQYF
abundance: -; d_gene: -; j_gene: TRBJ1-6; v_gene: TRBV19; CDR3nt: TGTGCCAGTAGTCCCGGGAGCTCGTATAATTCACCCCTCCACTTT; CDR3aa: CASSPGSSYNSPLHF
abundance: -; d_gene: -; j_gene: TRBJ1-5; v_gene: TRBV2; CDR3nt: TGTGCCAGCAGTGAAGCTCTGAGGGGGATAGAGCCCCAGCATTTT; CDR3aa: CASSEALRGIEPQHF
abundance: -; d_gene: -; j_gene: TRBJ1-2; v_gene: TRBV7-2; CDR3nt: TGTGCCAGCAGCCCGGAGACGGGGGACTATGGCTACACCTTC; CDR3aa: CASSPETGDYGYTF
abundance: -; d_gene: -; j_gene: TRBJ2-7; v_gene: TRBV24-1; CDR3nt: TGTGCCACCAGTGATTTCGGTACGAGGCAGTACTTC; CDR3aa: CATSDFGTRQYF
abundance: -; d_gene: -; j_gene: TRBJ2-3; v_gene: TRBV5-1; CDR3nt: TGCGCCAGCAGCTTCTGGGGGGCTTCCACAGATACGCAGTATTTT; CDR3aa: CASSFWGASTDTQYF
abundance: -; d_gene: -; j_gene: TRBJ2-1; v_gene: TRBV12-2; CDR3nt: TGTGCAAGCCCGGTGGAATATGGAGTGCGACTTCCCTCCTACAATGAGCAGTTCTTC; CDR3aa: CASPVEYGVRLPSYNEQFF
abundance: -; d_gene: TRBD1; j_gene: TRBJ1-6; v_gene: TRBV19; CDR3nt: TGTGCCAGTAGTCTGGGGACAGTCGGGAATTCACCCCTCCACTTT; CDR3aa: CASSLGTVGNSPLHF
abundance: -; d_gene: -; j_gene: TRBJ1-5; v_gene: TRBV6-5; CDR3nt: TGTGCCAGCAGAGATACAGGTAGCAATCAGCCCCAGCATTTT; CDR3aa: CASRDTGSNQPQHF
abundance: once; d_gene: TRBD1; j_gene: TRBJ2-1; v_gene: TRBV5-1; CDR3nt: TGCGCCAGCAGCCCTGGACAGGGGAATGAGCAGTTCTTC; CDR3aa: CASSPGQGNEQFF
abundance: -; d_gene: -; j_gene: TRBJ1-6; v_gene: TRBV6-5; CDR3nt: TGTGCCAGCCAGAAGGCAGGGTCACCCCTCCACTTT; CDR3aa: CASQKAGSPLHF
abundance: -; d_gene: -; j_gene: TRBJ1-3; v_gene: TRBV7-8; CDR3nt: TGTGCCAGCAGCCCAGTCCGGAGAGGAAACACCATATATTTT; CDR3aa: CASSPVRRGNTIYF
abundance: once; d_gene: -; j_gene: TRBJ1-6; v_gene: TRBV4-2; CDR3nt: TGTGCCAGCAGCCAAGGGGGGAAGAATTCACCCCTCCACTTT; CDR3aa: CASSQGGKNSPLHF
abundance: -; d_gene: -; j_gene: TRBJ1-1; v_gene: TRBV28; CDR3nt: TGTGCCAGCAGTTTGATGGCAGGAGAAGCTTTCTTT; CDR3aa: CASSLMAGEAFF
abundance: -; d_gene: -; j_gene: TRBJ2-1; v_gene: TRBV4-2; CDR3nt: TGTGCCAGCAGCCAAGATAGGGCCTACAATGAGCAGTTCTTC; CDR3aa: CASSQDRAYNEQFF
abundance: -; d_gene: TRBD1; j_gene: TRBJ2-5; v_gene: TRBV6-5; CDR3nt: TGTGCCAGCAGTCCAGGGACAGGGAGATGGGAGACCCAGTACTTC; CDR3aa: CASSPGTGRWETQYF
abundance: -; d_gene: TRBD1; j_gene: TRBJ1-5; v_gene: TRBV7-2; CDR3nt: TGTGCCAGCAGCTTAACCGGGACAGAAAATCAGCCCCAGCATTTT; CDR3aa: CASSLTGTENQPQHF
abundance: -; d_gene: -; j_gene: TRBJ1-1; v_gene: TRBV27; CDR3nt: TGTGCCAGCAGTTTGGACCGGGGCCTTGAAGCTTTCTTT; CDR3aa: CASSLDRGLEAFF
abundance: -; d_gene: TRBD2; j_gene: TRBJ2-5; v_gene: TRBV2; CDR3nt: TGTGCCAGCAGAGATGCCCGACTAGCGGGAATGGAGACCCAGTACTTC; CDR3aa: CASRDARLAGMETQYF
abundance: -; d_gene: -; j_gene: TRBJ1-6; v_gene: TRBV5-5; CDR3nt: TGTGCCAGCAGCTTGGCCAGGGGTCCCTCCGATAATTCACCCCTCCACTTT; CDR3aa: CASSLARGPSDNSPLHF
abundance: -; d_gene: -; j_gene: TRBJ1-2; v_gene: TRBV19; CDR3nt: TGTGCCAGTAGTATGGAGAACTATGGCTACACCTTC; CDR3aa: CASSMENYGYTF
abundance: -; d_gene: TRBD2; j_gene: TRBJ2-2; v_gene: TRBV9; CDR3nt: TGTGCCAGCAGCGTTGGGATGACTAGCGGCAACACCGGGGAGCTGTTTTTT; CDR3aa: CASSVGMTSGNTGELFF
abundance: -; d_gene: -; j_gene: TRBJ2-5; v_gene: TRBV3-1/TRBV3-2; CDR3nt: TGTGCCAGCCTCGCTGCCGGCTGGAGAGAGACCCAGTACTTC; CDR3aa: CASLAAGWRETQYF
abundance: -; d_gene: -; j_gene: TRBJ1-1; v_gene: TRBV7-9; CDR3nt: TGTGCCAGCAGCTACGTATCCCGAGAAGCTTTCTTT; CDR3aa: CASSYVSREAFF
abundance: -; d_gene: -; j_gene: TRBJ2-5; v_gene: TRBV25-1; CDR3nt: TGTGCCAGCAGAGAAGAGACCCAGTACTTC; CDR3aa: CASREETQYF
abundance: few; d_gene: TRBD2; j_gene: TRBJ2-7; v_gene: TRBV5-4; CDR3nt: TGTGCCAGCAGCTTGTGGCTTTCGGCTAGCGGGAGAGACGAGCAGTACTTC; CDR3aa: CASSLWLSASGRDEQYF
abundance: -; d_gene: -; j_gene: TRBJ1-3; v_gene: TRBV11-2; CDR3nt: TGTGCCAGCAGCCCAGAGGTGAAGGGAAACACCATATATTTT; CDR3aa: CASSPEVKGNTIYF
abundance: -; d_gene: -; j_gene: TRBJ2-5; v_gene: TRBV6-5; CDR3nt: TGTGCCAGCGGCCCGGCCGGGGTTACGGAGACCCAGTACTTC; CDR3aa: CASGPAGVTETQYF
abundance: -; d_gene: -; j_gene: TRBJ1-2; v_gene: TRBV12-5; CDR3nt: TGTGCTAGTGGTTTAGACCAGGGTCGGGGCTACACCTTC; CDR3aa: CASGLDQGRGYTF
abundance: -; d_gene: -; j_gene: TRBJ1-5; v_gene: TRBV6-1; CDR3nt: TGTGCCAGCAGTGAAGCGCGCACAGGTAGCAATCAGCCCCAGCATTTT; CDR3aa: CASSEARTGSNQPQHF
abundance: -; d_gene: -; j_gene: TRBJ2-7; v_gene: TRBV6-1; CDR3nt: TGTGCCAGCAGTGAAGCGGGAGTTGGGTACGAGCAGTACTTC; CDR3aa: CASSEAGVGYEQYF
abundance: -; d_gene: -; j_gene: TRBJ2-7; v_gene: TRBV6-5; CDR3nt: TGTGCCAGCAGTACTGGTTCGGCGCAGTACTTC; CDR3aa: CASSTGSAQYF